Shown below are 19 T cell receptor beta chains from a single sample sequenced in a study of shared clonotypes between healthy human individuals. TCRdb keeps only in-frame clones here, not all; method: immunoSEQ multiplex PCR. The table has more than 2,000,000 clones, around 94% seen once. The material sequenced was naive CD4+ T cells sorted from blood. Subset in this sample: CD45RA+ positively selected. These receptors were obtained from a man in his late teens or twenties in good health.

This clone appeared once. This sequence joins TRBV10-3 and TRBJ2-7; no definite D call. The V and J ends lost 2 bases and 6 bases respectively, with 11 bases between them. This CDR3 is built from 13 residues. Germline assignment: CDR1 ENHRY and CDR2 SYGVKD. CDR3 DNA sequence: TGTGCCATCAGTGAGCGAGAAGCTGCCGAGCAGTACTTC. The encoded protein is CAISEREAAEQYF.

This clone is a singleton in its sample. The rearrangement joins TRBV5-1 to TRBJ1-1; the D gene is possibly TRBD1 (6 bases). V was pared by 4 bases and J by 0 bases, with 10 bases between. Germline lookup yields CDR1 SGHRS and CDR2 YFSETQ. This CDR3 is 14 amino acids long. The CDR3 DNA is TGCGCCAGCAGCATACAGGGCCTGAACACTGAAGCTTTCTTT. The encoded protein is CASSIQGLNTEAFF.

This chain uses TRBV7-2 with TRBJ2-7, with D possibly matching TRBD1 (5 bases). The CDR3 is 14 residues long. CDR1 is SGHTA and CDR2 is FQGNSA in the germline V gene. V was shortened by 4 bases and J by 6 bases, with 16 bases between the two germline ends. The CDR3 loop reads CASSSPGRAREQYF. CDR3 nucleotide sequence: TGTGCCAGCAGCTCTCCCGGCAGGGCCCGCGAGCAGTACTTC.

The chain uses TRBV28 and TRBJ2-2; D possibly corresponds to TRBD2 (6 bases). Germline lookup yields CDR1 MDHEN and CDR2 SYDVKM. V was pared by 3 bases and J by 4 bases, with 12 bases between. There are 15 residues in the CDR3. CDR3 coding DNA: TGTGCCAGCAGTTTTAGGGGACTGGGCACCGGGGAGCTGTTTTTT. This sequence encodes CASSFRGLGTGELFF.

The J gene is TRBJ1-5, the V gene TRBV6-6; 8 nucleotides match TRBD1. Germline CDR1 is MNHNY and CDR2 is SVGAGI (reference sequence). J was trimmed by 6 bases and V by 2 bases; bases with no gene match: 9. CDR3 size: 16 residues. CDR3 nucleotide sequence: TGTGCCAGCAGTTACGACGGGGACAGGTTGTTTCAGCCCCAGCATTTT. Its protein product is CASSYDGDRLFQPQHF.

This chain connects TRBV19 to TRBJ1-2, with no clear D. The V end lost 1 base, the J end lost 8 bases, and 17 bases lay between the germline ends. This CDR3 has 15 residues. CDR1 is LNHDA and CDR2 is SQIVND in the germline V gene (reference sequence). The CDR3 bases are TGTGCCAGTAGTATAGCCCCCAAAAATGCGGGGGGCTACACCTTC. This gives the protein CASSIAPKNAGGYTF.

The CDR3 bases are TGCGCCAGCAGTGAGGCAGGACTAGCGGGAAACTACAATGAGCAGTTCTTC. Translating gives CASSEAGLAGNYNEQFF. The chain is built from TRBV10-1 and TRBJ2-1; 12 positions match TRBD2. The CDR3 contains 17 residues. Germline-derived CDR1 and CDR2 are WNHNN and SYGVQD (reference sequence). The V and J ends lost 2 bases and 3 bases, in that order; junction bases with no gene match: 5.

This chain joins TRBV21-1 and TRBJ2-7; the D call in the table, TRBD1, was not verified against the DNA. TRBV21-1 is recorded as a pseudogene. This CDR3 contains 13 residues. The CDR3 DNA follows: TGTGCCAGCAGCAGTGACAGGGCCCACGAGCAGTACTTC. Translation gives CASSSDRAHEQYF.

This clone was detected once. The V gene is TRBV5-1, the J gene TRBJ2-2, with D maybe TRBD1 (6 bases). Trimming shortened V by 1 base and J by 5 bases, and 12 bases separated the two germline ends. Germline V CDR1 and CDR2: SGHRS, YFSETQ. This CDR3 contains 15 residues. The CDR3 nucleotides are TGCGCCAGCAGCTTGCTCCGGGACACAACCGGGGAGCTGTTTTTT. Translation: CASSLLRDTTGELFF.

With respect to this clone: The same CDR3 is also encoded by other DNA sequences in this sample. The chain combines TRBV6-5 with TRBJ2-7; 12 bases agree with TRBD1. This CDR3 region has 15 residues. The germline CDR1 and CDR2 sequences are MNHEY and SVGAGI. V gave up 0 bases and J gave up 7 bases; unmatched junction bases: 4. CDR3 nucleotide sequence: TGTGCCAGCAGTTACTCGGGACAGGGGGCGCGGGAGCAGTACTTC. Its protein product is CASSYSGQGAREQYF.

This clone was recorded once. This specimen includes other DNA sequences encoding the same CDR3. The chain carries TRBV6-4 and TRBJ1-2, with a possible D match to TRBD1 (5 bases). CDR1 and CDR2 (germline): MRHNA, SNTAGT. CDR3 length equals 12 residues. Trimming took 2 bases from V and 5 from J, leaving 6 bases between them. CDR3 loop: CASSDGGYGYTF. In DNA, the CDR3 is TGTGCCAGCAGTGACGGGGGGTATGGCTACACCTTC.

The chain uses TRBV4-1 and TRBJ1-6; D unclear. The germline gives CDR1 MGHRA, CDR2 YSYEKL. This CDR3 spans 14 amino acids. Trimming removed 1 base from V and 7 bases from J, with 8 bases in between. CDR3 coding DNA: TGCGCCAGCAGCCAAGTTCTCTTGAATTCACCCCTCCACTTT. It specifies CASSQVLLNSPLHF.

The count of this clone is one. This chain joins TRBV7-9 and TRBJ2-7; D uncertain. Germline V lookup: CDR1 SEHNR, CDR2 FQNEAQ (reference sequence). This CDR3 has 15 residues. Trimming stripped 3 bases from V and 0 bases from J, with 12 bases between. The CDR3: CASSLGRSFSYEQYF. The CDR3 nucleotides read TGTGCCAGCAGCTTGGGTAGGAGTTTCTCCTACGAGCAGTACTTC. The variable domain in full, with the rest retrieved from reference TRBV7-9 and TRBJ2-7, is DTGVSQNPRHKITKRGQNVTFRCDPISEHNRLYWYRQTLGQGPEFLTYFQNEAQLEKSRLLSDRFSAERPKGSFSTLEIQRTEQGDSAMYLCASSLGRSFSYEQYFGPGTRLTVT.

This clone occurred once. The chain is built from TRBV7-6 and TRBJ1-3; D uncertain. Per the germline V gene, CDR1 is SGHVS and CDR2 is FNYEAQ. The V end was cut by 1 base, the J end by 0 bases, with 10 bases between. The CDR3 runs 16 residues. Here the CDR3 reads CASSLGQPYSGNTIYF. The CDR3 DNA reads TGTGCCAGCAGCTTAGGCCAACCCTACTCTGGAAACACCATATATTTT.

This chain links TRBV4-1 with TRBJ1-2; a possible D gene is TRBD1 (6 bases). V lost 0 bases to trimming and J lost 4 bases, with 12 bases between them. CDR1 is MGHRA and CDR2 is YSYEKL in the germline V gene. This CDR3 spans 15 amino acids. The CDR3 sequence: CASSQDTGQVYGYTF. The CDR3 DNA sequence: TGCGCCAGCAGCCAAGACACGGGACAAGTCTATGGCTACACCTTC.

The gene calls are TRBV9 and TRBJ2-7; D is tentatively TRBD1 or TRBD2 (5 bases each). V was cut by 10 bases and J by 0 bases, with 14 bases left in between. The CDR3 contains 13 residues. Germline CDR1 is SGDLS and CDR2 is YYNGEE. The CDR3 spells CALQIGGSYEQYF. In DNA, the CDR3 is TGTGCCTTACAAATTGGGGGCTCCTACGAGCAGTACTTC.

The V gene is TRBV11-3, the J gene TRBJ2-1; the match to TRBD1 covers 8 bases. This CDR3 region has 15 residues. CDR1 and CDR2 from the germline V gene are SGHNT and YENEEA. V was clipped by 5 bases and J by 3 bases; unmatched bases: 6. The CDR3 DNA is TGTGCCAGCAGCCTAGGACAGGGTAACTACAATGAGCAGTTCTTC. Amino acids: CASSLGQGNYNEQFF.

This chain joins TRBV7-9 and TRBJ2-1; TRBD2 agrees at 10 bases. This CDR3 is 14 amino acids long. J lost 12 bases, V lost 0 bases, and 5 bases had no gene match. CDR1 and CDR2 (germline): SEHNR, FQNEAQ (reference sequence). The CDR3, as DNA: TGTGCCAGCAGCTTAGCCCGATTAGCGGGGGGGCAGTTCTTC. Protein: CASSLARLAGGQFF.

V is TRBV11-2 and J is TRBJ2-7; D assignment may be TRBD1 or TRBD2 (5 bases each). V gave up 4 bases and J gave up 6 bases, with 16 bases separating them. Germline CDR1 reads SGHAT; CDR2 reads FQNNGV. CDR3 size: 14 residues. CDR3 in DNA: TGTGCCAGCAGCTCCGGGACCTCCGGATCCGAGCAGTACTTC. Residues: CASSSGTSGSEQYF.